The 10 T cell receptor beta chains below were found in one sample sequenced in a study of spatial heterogeneity in lung cancer. TCRdb recomputed calls from the 5' RACE reads with MiXCR, one row per CDR3 protein. The top ten hold 16% of the sample, which has more than 95,000 distinct CDR3 sequences, more than 10% seen once. Time point denoted: blood at routine non-recurrence follow-up after resection. Tumor, nontumor lung or frozen PBMC supplied whole RNA, sequenced without sorting. The sample in question was PBMCs, obtained at follow-up. These receptors all come from a male donor with early-stage non-small cell lung cancer.

This chain links TRBV29-1 with TRBJ2-7; 8 positions match TRBD1. In germline, CDR1 is SQVTM, CDR2 ANQGSEA. The CDR3 has 11 residues. Trimming cost V 4 bases and J 5 bases; bases outside gene matches: 1. The CDR3 DNA sequence: TGCAGCGTTGCACAGGGGGACGAGCAGTACTTC. Protein sequence: CSVAQGDEQYF.

This clonotype occurred many times. The CDR3 coding sequence is TGTGCCAGCTCACCCCGGACGGACTACAATGAGCAGTTCTTC. Protein sequence: CASSPRTDYNEQFF. The V gene is TRBV18, the J gene TRBJ2-1; D is unresolved. The CDR3 has 14 residues. V was trimmed by 3 bases and J by 3 bases, leaving 9 bases between them. Per germline, CDR1 KGHSH and CDR2 LQKENI. The entire variable domain, with the rest obtained from reference TRBV18 and TRBJ2-1, is as follows: NAGVMQNPRHLVRRRGQEARLRCSPMKGHSHVYWYRQLPEEGLKFMVYLQKENIIDESGMPKERFSAEFPKEGPSILRIQQVVRGDSAAYFCASSPRTDYNEQFFGPGTRLTVL.

This rearrangement joins TRBV20-1 to TRBJ2-7, with 7 bases that match TRBD2. This CDR3 is 14 amino acids long. V shed 7 bases, J shed 0 bases, and the junction held 9 bases outside the gene matches. Looked up from germline, CDR1 is DFQATT and CDR2 is SNEGSKA (reference sequence). The CDR3 nucleotides read TGCAGTGTGACGTTCGGGGGGAGCTCCTACGAGCAGTACTTC. Amino acids: CSVTFGGSSYEQYF.

The rearrangement links TRBV9 to TRBJ2-6; no firm D call. CDR1 and CDR2 from the germline V gene are SGDLS and YYNGEE. V was shortened by 0 bases and J by 0 bases, with 4 bases between the two germline ends. There are 15 residues in the CDR3. The CDR3 bases are TGTGCCAGCAGCGTAGAAGTCTCTGGGGCCAACGTCCTGACTTTC. This encodes CASSVEVSGANVLTF. The full variable domain, completed using reference TRBV9 and TRBJ2-6, is DSGVTQTPKHLITATGQRVTLRCSPRSGDLSVYWYQQSLDQGLQFLIQYYNGEERAKGNILERFSAQQFPDLHSELNLSSLELGDSALYFCASSVEVSGANVLTFGAGSRLTVL.

The chain employs TRBV5-1 and TRBJ2-3; a weak D match, TRBD2 (5 bases). Trimming removed 5 bases at V and 2 bases at J, with 15 bases between. Germline V gene sequence: CDR1 SGHRS, CDR2 YFSETQ. The CDR3 runs 15 residues. The CDR3 nucleotides read TGCGCCAGCAGAAGTTCCGGGGAATACACAGATACGCAGTATTTT. This translates into CASRSSGEYTDTQYF.

The table lists this clonotype with a few counts. The rearrangement uses TRBV7-9 and TRBJ1-4; D unclear. The CDR3 spans 12 residues. Germline CDR1 and CDR2: SEHNR and FQNEAQ (reference sequence). V was clipped by 3 bases and J by 6 bases, with 5 bases between them. CDR3 region: CASSFGDEKLFF. CDR3 bases: TGTGCCAGCAGCTTTGGCGATGAAAAACTGTTTTTT.

This clonotype was observed a handful of times. The rearrangement uses TRBV10-3 and TRBJ2-3, with D perhaps matching TRBD2 (6 bases). V lost 8 bases and J 7 bases, leaving 19 bases between the germline ends. Germline V lookup: CDR1 ENHRY, CDR2 SYGVKD. CDR3 length equals 14 residues. For the CDR3, the DNA is TGTGCCATCCACGCGGGGTCTGGCTCGAATACGCAGTATTTT. The encoded protein is CAIHAGSGSNTQYF.

In its sample, this clonotype was seen a few times. This chain uses TRBV7-9 with TRBJ2-7; TRBD1 aligns across 8 bases. Germline trimming cut 4 bases from V and 7 bases from J; bases unmatched to any gene: 9. Germline-derived CDR1 and CDR2 are SEHNR and FQNEAQ (reference sequence). The CDR3 has 14 residues. The CDR3 region is CASSSGQGREEQYF. For the CDR3, the DNA is TGTGCCAGCAGCTCAGGACAGGGCCGAGAGGAGCAGTACTTC. The variable domain in full, with the rest retrieved from reference TRBV7-9 and TRBJ2-7, is DTGVSQNPRHKITKRGQNVTFRCDPISEHNRLYWYRQTLGQGPEFLTYFQNEAQLEKSRLLSDRFSAERPKGSFSTLEIQRTEQGDSAMYLCASSSGQGREEQYFGPGTRLTVT.

This clonotype has ten or more counts. The chain recombines TRBV5-1 with TRBJ2-7; unclear D gene. Germline assignment: CDR1 SGHRS and CDR2 YFSETQ. Deletions cut 1 base from V and 6 bases from J, with 11 bases between. This CDR3 contains 13 residues. CDR3 nucleotides: TGCGCCAGCAGCTTGAACACACCCGCCGAGCAGTACTTC. Translated: CASSLNTPAEQYF.

The J gene is TRBJ1-1, the V gene TRBV6-6; maybe TRBD1 (6 bases). In germline, CDR1 is MNHNY, CDR2 SVGAGI (reference sequence). The V and J ends lost 2 bases and 0 bases respectively, with 7 bases between them. CDR3 length equals 14 residues. The CDR3: CASSYGQLNTEAFF. DNA of the CDR3: TGTGCCAGCAGTTACGGACAGCTGAACACTGAAGCTTTCTTT.